Sequencing of this TCR beta chain was carried out in a study of PD-1 blockade in classical Hodgkin lymphoma. Sequencing used immunoSEQ multiplex PCR; TCRdb keeps in-frame clones, though not all of them. The sample shows 100,000 to 120,000 clones, about nine tenths of them seen only once. Specified time point: cycle 4 day 1 (C4D1), after 5 to 7 weeks of nivolumab. All patients experienced relapse after autologous stem cell transplantation, and brentuximab vedotin exposure was variable. This CDR3 is built from 15 residues. V dropped 5 bases and J dropped 6 bases, with 17 bases sitting between them. From germline, CDR1 is LNHDA and CDR2 SQIVND (reference sequence).

This receptor was obtained from a human donor with classical Hodgkin lymphoma. The specimen was peripheral blood mononuclear cells (PBMCs), collected before the fourth cycle of nivolumab. The genes are TRBV19 and TRBJ1-5; D is undetermined. CDR3 sequence: CASSPPGVKGQPQHF. CDR3 coding DNA: TGTGCCAGTAGTCCCCCCGGGGTCAAAGGTCAGCCCCAGCATTTT.